These 4 T cell receptor beta chains originate from one sample sequenced in a study of regulatory T cells in long-lasting Graves disease. Time point noted: newly diagnosed GD, antithyroid drugs for less than 3 months. After RNA was extracted from PBMCs, the TCR library was made from it. Arm-PCR with iRepertoire HTBI primers amplified the CDR3 regions for these TCR beta libraries. In TCRdb, the multiplex PCR reads were re-called with MiXCR into one record per CDR3 protein. The data show under 800,000 distinct CDR3 sequences, 16% seen once. The data also belong to a second study, concerning T cells in Graves' hyperthyroidism and ophthalmopathy.

Here the sequenced sample was peripheral blood mononuclear cells (PBMCs), taken at new diagnosis, from a patient treated with antithyroid drugs. The receptor source for this set is a woman aged 30 to 39 with Graves disease.

This chain uses TRBV28 with TRBJ2-5; D unresolved. CDR1 and CDR2 from the germline V gene are MDHEN and SYDVKM. V was clipped by 5 bases and J by 1 base, with 11 bases between them. The CDR3 has 14 amino acids. The CDR3: CASSPPPPQETQYF. CDR3 DNA sequence: TGTGCCAGCAGTCCCCCCCCCCCCCAAGAGACCCAGTACTTC.

The gene calls are TRBV2 and TRBJ1-1; the D is unclear. Germline CDR1 and CDR2: SNHLY and FYNNEI. The CDR3 loop spans 14 amino acids. V lost 9 bases and J lost 4, with 18 bases in between. The DNA for the CDR3 is TGTGCCAGTAAGGGTGGTGTTTGGGCCACTGAAGCTTTCTTT. It translates to CASKGGVWATEAFF.

This clonotype was detected many times. The V call is TRBV11-2, the J call TRBJ2-1; 9 bases match TRBD2. The V and J ends lost 5 bases and 5 bases, in that order; junction bases with no gene match: 7. Looked up from germline, CDR1 is SGHAT and CDR2 is FQNNGV. This CDR3 region has 15 residues. CDR3 amino acids: CASSLRLADNNEQFF. The CDR3, as DNA: TGTGCCAGCAGCCTTCGACTAGCGGACAACAATGAGCAGTTCTTC.

This clonotype came up many times. The V call is TRBV7-9, the J call TRBJ2-1; D possibly corresponds to TRBD2 (6 bases). The CDR3 loop spans 12 amino acids. The germline V and J ends were trimmed by 8 bases and 6 bases, with 11 bases remaining between them. In germline, CDR1 is SEHNR, CDR2 FQNEAQ (reference sequence). The CDR3 here is CASGGLLNEQFF. In DNA form, the CDR3 reads TGTGCCAGCGGGGGACTTCTCAATGAGCAGTTCTTC. The variable domain in full, with the rest retrieved from reference TRBV7-9 and TRBJ2-1, is DTGVSQNPRHKITKRGQNVTFRCDPISEHNRLYWYRQTLGQGPEFLTYFQNEAQLEKSRLLSDRFSAERPKGSFSTLEIQRTEQGDSAMYLCASGGLLNEQFFGPGTRLTVL.